This T cell receptor (beta chain) was obtained from a study of blood T cell repertoires in COVID-19. Study context: The cDNA or gDNA used as material had been derived from T cells, B-cell-depleted T cells, or PBMCs.

CDR1 and CDR2 from the germline V gene are MNHEY and SMNVEV (reference sequence). The CDR3 has 17 amino acids. Trimming removed 2 bases from V and 7 bases from J, with 18 bases in between. Using immunoSEQ multiplex PCR, the repertoire was profiled, and TCRdb retains in-frame clones only, with some absent. The table has a few hundred thousand clones, around 90% seen once. The source material was peripheral blood. The chain has TRBV27 and TRBJ1-6; unclear D gene. This clonotype originated in a woman younger than 45 with acute or convalescent COVID-19. CDR3 in DNA: TGTGCCAGCAGTTTAAACCCCTCGGCGGTGCCGAATTCACCCCTCCACTTT. It yields the protein CASSLNPSAVPNSPLHF.